The 27 T cell receptor beta chains reported below all come from one sample, sequenced in a study of siplizumab effects on memory and regulatory T cells (dated by TCRdb to between 2018 and 2021). The protocol used for the library was the immunoSEQ multiplex PCR assay. This is the immuneACCESS table as TCRdb keeps it, with only in-frame sequences that have V and J called. A part of the clones is gone; compared with another copy, unresolved V genes explain less than half, and the rest is unexplained. Within this sample are 110,000 or so clones, with about 93% of them counted one time only. Around 0.16% of the sample is held by the ten biggest clonotypes. Sequencing was carried out using non-Treg CD4+ T cells sorted from blood. What this sample's cell subset or site label stands for: FACS-sorted unstimulated CD4+ non-regulatory T cells. The source of these receptors is a human donor in good health.

The V gene is TRBV5-4, the J gene TRBJ1-6, with 7 bases lining up with TRBD1. Germline loops: CDR1 SGHNT, CDR2 YYREEE (reference sequence). CDR3 length: 18 residues. The junction had 14 bases not matched to a gene; V was cut back by 5 bases and J by 3 bases. The DNA for the CDR3 is TGTGCCAGCAGTGATCAGCCTGGACAGGCCCTCTATAATTCACCCCTCCACTTT. Translated, it gives CASSDQPGQALYNSPLHF.

J is TRBJ2-7 and V is TRBV5-1, with D perhaps TRBD2 (5 bases). Germline CDR1 and CDR2: SGHRS and YFSETQ. The length of the CDR3 is 14 residues. The V end lost 4 bases, the J end lost 4 bases, and 15 bases lay between the germline ends. The CDR3 reads CASSISATIYEQYF. Here the CDR3 DNA reads TGCGCCAGCAGCATTAGCGCAACAATTTACGAGCAGTACTTC.

The J gene is TRBJ2-5, the V gene TRBV10-2; D is perhaps TRBD1 or TRBD2 (6 bases each). The CDR3 consists of 15 residues. Trimming removed 2 bases at V and 4 bases at J, with 14 bases between. The germline CDR1 and CDR2 sequences are WSHSY and SAAADI. The CDR3 DNA follows: TGCGCCAGCAGTGAGAGGGGGGAAAGAATAGAGACCCAGTACTTC. Its protein product is CASSERGERIETQYF.

This clone was observed once. The chain is built from TRBV6-1 and TRBJ2-3; TRBD1 is a possible D gene (6 bases). There are 15 residues in the CDR3. Trimming pared 4 bases from V and 1 base from J, leaving 12 bases between. The germline gives CDR1 MNHNS, CDR2 SASEGT. CDR3 in amino acids: CASSVWGLGTDTQYF. The DNA for the CDR3 is TGTGCCAGCAGTGTTTGGGGGCTCGGCACAGATACGCAGTATTTT.

V and J are TRBV19 and TRBJ1-4; 11 positions match TRBD1. V lost 5 bases, J lost 2 bases, and 4 bases stayed unmatched. Looked up from germline, CDR1 is LNHDA and CDR2 is SQIVND (reference sequence). This CDR3 has 16 residues. For the CDR3, the DNA is TGTGCCAGTAGTCGTGGGACAGGGGGTACTAATGAAAAACTGTTTTTT. Encoded protein: CASSRGTGGTNEKLFF.

Notes on this clone: This sample also contains other DNA sequences that code for the same CDR3. The CDR3 DNA follows: TGTGCCAGTAGTATGGGTGGGTCGAACACTGAAGCTTTCTTT. Its translation is CASSMGGSNTEAFF. This sequence joins TRBV19 and TRBJ1-1, with D unresolved. The CDR3 has 14 amino acids. Germline CDR1 reads LNHDA; CDR2 reads SQIVND (reference sequence). The V end was cut by 3 bases, the J end by 1 base, with 9 bases between.

The chain has TRBV5-1 and TRBJ2-7; 9 bases line up with TRBD1. The V and J ends lost 2 bases and 4 bases, in that order; junction bases with no gene match: 7. The length of the CDR3 is 15 residues. The germline CDR1 and CDR2 sequences are SGHRS and YFSETQ. The CDR3 DNA follows: TGCGCCAGCAGCTTATCACAGGGGGCTAGATACGAGCAGTACTTC. It specifies CASSLSQGARYEQYF. Full variable domain (outside the CDR3, taken from reference TRBV5-1 and TRBJ2-7): KAGVTQTPRYLIKTRGQQVTLSCSPISGHRSVSWYQQTPGQGLQFLFEYFSETQRNKGNFPGRFSGRQFSNSRSEMNVSTLELGDSALYLCASSLSQGARYEQYFGPGTRLTVT.

The chain is built from TRBV25-1 and TRBJ2-3; 10 nucleotides line up with TRBD2. Unmatched junction bases numbered 3, after V lost 4 bases and J lost 2 bases. CDR1 is MGHDK and CDR2 is SYGVNS in the germline V gene. The CDR3 is 15 residues long. CDR3 in amino acids: CASSVSGGFTDTQYF. The DNA for the CDR3 is TGTGCCAGCAGTGTTAGCGGGGGGTTCACAGATACGCAGTATTTT. The full variable domain, with the rest looked up from reference TRBV25-1 and TRBJ2-3, is EADIYQTPRYLVIGTGKKITLECSQTMGHDKMYWYQQDPGMELHLIHYSYGVNSTEKGDLSSESTVSRIRTEHFPLTLESARPSHTSQYLCASSVSGGFTDTQYFGPGTRLTVL.

This clone was recorded a few times. The chain is built from TRBV27 and TRBJ2-3; tentatively, D is TRBD1 or TRBD2 (5 bases each). The CDR3 has 14 amino acids. Germline values: CDR1 MNHEY, CDR2 SMNVEV (reference sequence). Trimming removed 8 bases at V and 14 bases at J, with 26 bases between. DNA for the CDR3: TGTGCCAGCGCCATTTCGGGACCGGACGTCCGAGGGTATTTT. Its translation is CASAISGPDVRGYF.

The rearrangement joins TRBV19 to TRBJ2-5; TRBD2 agrees at 14 bases. Germline CDR1 and CDR2: LNHDA and SQIVND (reference sequence). Unmatched junction bases numbered 1, after V lost 3 bases and J lost 1 base. The CDR3 length is 16 residues. CDR3 region: CASSIGLAGGQETQYF. The CDR3 bases are TGTGCCAGTAGTATCGGACTAGCGGGGGGCCAAGAGACCCAGTACTTC. The full variable domain, in which reference TRBV19 and TRBJ2-5 provide the parts outside the CDR3, is DGGITQSPKYLFRKEGQNVTLSCEQNLNHDAMYWYRQDPGQGLRLIYYSQIVNDFQKGDIAEGYSVSREKKESFPLTVTSAQKNPTAFYLCASSIGLAGGQETQYFGPGTRLLVL.

The rearrangement joins TRBV5-1 to TRBJ2-5; 8 bases are a match to TRBD2. The CDR3 has 15 amino acids. Germline lookup yields CDR1 SGHRS and CDR2 YFSETQ. J gave up 5 bases and V 0 bases, and 6 bases lay outside the gene matches. Written as DNA, the CDR3 is TGCGCCAGCAGCTTGGGGCGCGGGGGGCTGGAGACCCAGTACTTC. Translation gives CASSLGRGGLETQYF.

In its sample, this clone was seen once. This sequence joins TRBV9 and TRBJ1-4, with D perhaps matching TRBD1 (5 bases). The CDR3 covers 13 residues. Per germline, CDR1 SGDLS and CDR2 YYNGEE. V lost 6 bases to trimming and J lost 10 bases, with 16 bases between them. This CDR3 reads CASNSGPTGKLFF. CDR3 nucleotide sequence: TGTGCCAGCAACTCGGGACCGACGGGAAAACTGTTTTTT.

The chain joins TRBV5-6 to TRBJ2-5; 9 bases are shared with TRBD1. J gave up 4 bases and V 3 bases, and 4 bases lay outside the gene matches. This CDR3 spans 14 amino acids. Per germline, CDR1 SGHDT and CDR2 YYEEEE. CDR3 sequence reads: CASSWDREGETQYF. The CDR3 coding sequence is TGTGCCAGCAGCTGGGACAGGGAAGGAGAGACCCAGTACTTC.

The V and J genes are TRBV9 and TRBJ1-2; the D gene is possibly TRBD1 (5 bases). Trimming stripped 0 bases from V and 4 bases from J, with 10 bases between. Germline-derived CDR1 and CDR2 are SGDLS and YYNGEE. CDR3 length: 14 amino acids. The CDR3 loop is CASSVEEGLYGYTF. CDR3 DNA sequence: TGTGCCAGCAGCGTAGAGGAGGGGCTCTATGGCTACACCTTC.

Only a few counts were recorded for this clone. The V call is TRBV19, the J call TRBJ1-6; no firm D call. The CDR3 is 12 residues long. Germline CDR1 and CDR2: LNHDA and SQIVND (reference sequence). V was pared by 2 bases and J by 10 bases, with 6 bases between. The CDR3 DNA is TGTGCCAGTAGTATACTTCGGTCACCCCTCCACTTT. It codes for CASSILRSPLHF.

This chain joins TRBV18 and TRBJ2-5, with D perhaps matching TRBD1 or TRBD2 (5 bases each). This CDR3 has 14 amino acids. The ends were cut back, 1 base at V and 9 bases at J, with 15 bases in the middle. Germline loops: CDR1 KGHSH, CDR2 LQKENI. CDR3 nucleotides: TGTGCCAGCTCACCACTAGAGGGGTTCGAGGCCCAGTACTTC. Its protein product is CASSPLEGFEAQYF.

The chain uses TRBV5-6 and TRBJ2-1; 8 positions agree with TRBD1. V lost 4 bases, J lost 4 bases, and 10 bases stayed unmatched. The CDR3 is 16 amino acids. Per germline, CDR1 SGHDT and CDR2 YYEEEE. As DNA, the CDR3 is TGTGCCAGCAGCCTTTGGACAGGGAGATCATACAATGAGCAGTTCTTC. This sequence encodes CASSLWTGRSYNEQFF. The variable domain in full, with the rest retrieved from reference TRBV5-6 and TRBJ2-1, is DAGVTQSPTHLIKTRGQQVTLRCSPKSGHDTVSWYQQALGQGPQFIFQYYEEEERQRGNFPDRFSGHQFPNYSSELNVNALLLGDSALYLCASSLWTGRSYNEQFFGPGTRLTVL.

The chain is built from TRBV25-1 and TRBJ2-7; D is unresolved. This CDR3 spans 15 amino acids. The V and J ends lost 2 bases and 1 base respectively, with 12 bases between them. CDR1 and CDR2 (germline): MGHDK, SYGVNS. The CDR3 reads CASSEGQPGSYEQYF. Written as DNA, the CDR3 is TGTGCCAGCAGTGAAGGGCAGCCAGGTTCCTACGAGCAGTACTTC.

The chain recombines TRBV5-6 with TRBJ2-7, with no clear D. V shed 5 bases and J shed 4 bases, with 10 bases lying between them. The CDR3 contains 12 residues. CDR1 and CDR2 (germline): SGHDT, YYEEEE. In nucleotides, the CDR3 is TGTGCCAGCAGTCAAGCGACGTACGAGCAGTACTTC. Translating it yields CASSQATYEQYF. The whole variable domain, remainder taken from reference TRBV5-6 and TRBJ2-7, is DAGVTQSPTHLIKTRGQQVTLRCSPKSGHDTVSWYQQALGQGPQFIFQYYEEEERQRGNFPDRFSGHQFPNYSSELNVNALLLGDSALYLCASSQATYEQYFGPGTRLTVT.

The rearrangement uses TRBV28 and TRBJ2-7; the match to TRBD1 covers 9 bases. The CDR3 has 16 residues. With 1 base clipped from V and 5 bases from J, the junction kept 9 bases outside the gene matches. Germline CDR1 is MDHEN and CDR2 is SYDVKM. The CDR3 DNA reads as TGTGCCAGCAGTTTATTACCGGGACAGGGACACAACGAGCAGTACTTC. This sequence encodes CASSLLPGQGHNEQYF. The full variable domain, in which reference TRBV28 and TRBJ2-7 provide the parts outside the CDR3, is DVKVTQSSRYLVKRTGEKVFLECVQDMDHENMFWYRQDPGLGLRLIYFSYDVKMKEKGDIPEGYSVSREKKERFSLILESASTNQTSMYLCASSLLPGQGHNEQYFGPGTRLTVT.

A note on this clone: Other DNA sequences in this sample translate to the same CDR3. This chain uses TRBV5-4 with TRBJ2-3; D call uncertain. V shed 0 bases and J shed 6 bases, with 11 bases lying between them. Germline values: CDR1 SGHNT, CDR2 YYREEE (reference sequence). The CDR3 has 14 residues. The CDR3 sequence is CASSLGRTTDTQYF. DNA of the CDR3: TGTGCCAGCAGCTTGGGACGGACCACGGATACGCAGTATTTT.

The V call is TRBV12-5, the J call TRBJ2-1, with unresolved D. Germline-derived CDR1 and CDR2 are LGHNT and FRNRAP. V gave up 0 bases and J gave up 9 bases, with 9 bases separating them. The CDR3 sequence is 13 residues long. CDR3 amino acids: CASGLVLRLEQFF. DNA for the CDR3: TGTGCTAGTGGTTTGGTATTACGCCTTGAGCAGTTCTTC.

The rearrangement links TRBV19 to TRBJ2-7; D is unresolved. Trimming stripped 3 bases from V and 2 bases from J, with 8 bases between. The CDR3 is made up of 13 amino acids. Looked up from germline, CDR1 is LNHDA and CDR2 is SQIVND (reference sequence). CDR3 bases: TGTGCCAGTAGTATGGGCCGGACCTACGAGCAGTACTTC. This sequence encodes CASSMGRTYEQYF.

V usage is TRBV18 and J usage is TRBJ1-2, with D unclear. This CDR3 region has 13 residues. V was trimmed by 2 bases and J by 3 bases, leaving 7 bases between them. In germline, CDR1 is KGHSH, CDR2 LQKENI. The CDR3 sequence is CASSPSADYGYTF. The CDR3 DNA sequence: TGTGCCAGCTCACCATCGGCGGACTATGGCTACACCTTC.

The chain carries TRBV6-6 and TRBJ2-3; 11 positions agree with TRBD2. The CDR3 spans 16 residues. V was pared by 4 bases and J by 4 bases, with 7 bases of the junction left unmatched. Looked up from germline, CDR1 is MNHNY and CDR2 is SVGAGI (reference sequence). The CDR3 DNA is TGTGCCAGCAGTTTATCTAGCGGGGGGAGGGCAGATACGCAGTATTTT. Its protein product is CASSLSSGGRADTQYF.

V usage is TRBV2 and J usage is TRBJ1-2, with D possibly being TRBD1 (5 bases). CDR1 and CDR2 (germline): SNHLY, FYNNEI. The ends were cut back, 6 bases at V and 6 bases at J, with 17 bases in the middle. The length of the CDR3 is 14 residues. This CDR3 reads CASSGGQPEHGYTF. For the CDR3, the DNA is TGTGCCAGCAGCGGAGGACAACCCGAGCATGGCTACACCTTC.

This clone was detected only once. This sequence joins TRBV7-9 and TRBJ1-4, with a tentative D call TRBD1 (6 bases). Germline CDR1 and CDR2: SEHNR and FQNEAQ (reference sequence). V shed 1 base and J shed 8 bases, with 14 bases lying between them. The CDR3 runs 15 residues. The CDR3 reads CASSLGYREGEKLFF. The CDR3 DNA follows: TGTGCCAGCAGCTTAGGGTACAGGGAGGGAGAAAAACTGTTTTTT.